Below, one T cell receptor (beta chain) is given with its context. Generated by immunoSEQ multiplex PCR, the TCRdb table keeps only in-frame clones and is missing some. The sample carries 200,000 to 250,000 clones, around 91% recorded once. This sample was taken from a study of blood T cell repertoires in COVID-19. There are 13 residues in the CDR3. Trimming took 4 bases from V and 4 from J, leaving 10 bases between them. Looked up from germline, CDR1 is MGHRA and CDR2 is YSYEKL. The clonotype comes from a woman younger than 30 in a cohort exposed to, infected with or recovered from COVID-19 (not recorded which). The sequenced material came from PBMCs or T cells enriched from blood (not recorded which). The V call is TRBV4-1, the J call TRBJ1-2; a weak D match, TRBD1 (6 bases). The CDR3 reads CASSPDRFYGYTF. In nucleotides, the CDR3 is TGCGCCAGCAGCCCTGACAGGTTCTATGGCTACACCTTC.